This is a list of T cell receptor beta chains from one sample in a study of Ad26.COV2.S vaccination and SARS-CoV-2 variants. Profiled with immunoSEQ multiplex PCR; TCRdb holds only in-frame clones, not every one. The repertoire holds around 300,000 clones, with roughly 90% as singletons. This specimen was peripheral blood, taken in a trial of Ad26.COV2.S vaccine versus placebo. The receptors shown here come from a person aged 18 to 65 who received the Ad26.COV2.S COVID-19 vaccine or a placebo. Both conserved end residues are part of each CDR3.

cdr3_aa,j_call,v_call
CASSHPGTGAWDEKLFF,TRBJ1-4,TRBV4-1
CASWWDYEQYF,TRBJ2-7,TRBV6-5
CASKGQGDNSPLHF,TRBJ1-6,TRBV7-2
CASSFPGFYGYTF,TRBJ1-2,TRBV28
CSVRPSGGEQYF,TRBJ2-7,TRBV29-1
CASSQHRGSNKWNTGELFF,TRBJ2-2,TRBV7-9
CAIRNYTRSSGGRSYEQYF,TRBJ2-7,TRBV10-3
CASSLAPQGSSYEQYF,TRBJ2-7,TRBV7-8
CASSRDYTTQEQYF,TRBJ2-7,TRBV6-4
CASSLAQGASEAFF,TRBJ1-1,TRBV5-1
CASSVVPGSYNEQFF,TRBJ2-1,TRBV9
CASSDGSVNYGYTF,TRBJ1-2,TRBV9
CASRSGGNTIYF,TRBJ1-3,TRBV2
CASSISGLAGGGRGYEQYF,TRBJ2-7,TRBV27
CSASRVVSTDTQYF,TRBJ2-3,TRBV20-1
CASSRDIYEQYF,TRBJ2-7,TRBV6-6
CASSFPSQETQYF,TRBJ2-5,TRBV7-9
CASSRPGPPYNEQFF,TRBJ2-1,TRBV28
CASSESPHRDDQPQHF,TRBJ1-5,TRBV6-1
CASSFRGSRETQYF,TRBJ2-5,TRBV7-6
CASTGLAGDTDTQYF,TRBJ2-3,TRBV2
CASSLGGGLYEQYF,TRBJ2-7,TRBV11-2
CASSRGDGRTGELFF,TRBJ2-2,TRBV4-1
CASSPRTSGVSTDTQYF,TRBJ2-3,TRBV7-2
CASSQADEKLFF,TRBJ1-4,TRBV4-2
CASSSPGGVIPETQYF,TRBJ2-5,TRBV5-4
CASSQDWGRGSKNIQYF,TRBJ2-4,TRBV4-3
CASSQGFLRGKADTQYF,TRBJ2-3,TRBV4-1
CASRPSGANVLTF,TRBJ2-6,TRBV27
CASSQRTGGWNEQFF,TRBJ2-1,TRBV14
CASSPRGSHTEAFF,TRBJ1-1,TRBV5-4
CASSWTQGRGNTIYF,TRBJ1-3,TRBV5-6
CASKRATNEKLFF,TRBJ1-4,TRBV6-5
CATSPTLYNEQFF,TRBJ2-1,TRBV15
CASSPPGDYGYTF,TRBJ1-2,TRBV18
CASRNRDLSYNEQFF,TRBJ2-1,TRBV2
CASSLVVVNIVGGYTF,TRBJ1-2,TRBV7-2
CASSPGGTGYYGYTF,TRBJ1-2,TRBV13
CASSSSYRDLGETQYF,TRBJ2-5,TRBV5-4
CASSTGLAESTDTQYF,TRBJ2-3,TRBV5-4
CASSLGQVDNEQFF,TRBJ2-1,TRBV7-9